The 4 T cell receptor beta chains in this list originate from one sample, sequenced in a study of blood T cells in healthy people across ages. Then a second PCR, running about 7 to 11 cycles, was carried out with a sample-barcoded 5' primer and a J-beta primer mix. Each CDR3 protein gets one entry after TCRdb re-called the 5' RACE reads with MiXCR. The repertoire holds about 320,000 distinct CDR3 sequences, roughly 27% seen once, with roughly 30% in the top ten. The sample consisted of blood. All receptors derive from a woman in her 70s in good health.

The chain recombines TRBV20-1 with TRBJ2-1; 9 nucleotides align to TRBD2. The CDR3 length is 14 residues. V trimming: 3 bases; J trimming: 4 bases; junction bases outside the gene matches: 4. The germline V gene has CDR1 DFQATT and CDR2 SNEGSKA (reference sequence). CDR3 protein: CSASRLAGYNEQFF. Here the CDR3 DNA reads TGCAGTGCTAGTCGGCTAGCGGGGTACAATGAGCAGTTCTTC.

Of note for this clonotype: A much larger clone is a single base away; this may be a read error. The missing conserved phenylalanine or tryptophan at the end of this CDR3 makes a read error likely. V is TRBV29-1 and J is TRBJ2-1; 7 bases line up with TRBD2. The CDR3 length is 13 residues. Germline trimming cut 4 bases from V and 7 bases from J; bases unmatched to any gene: 7. Germline CDR1 and CDR2: SQVTM and ANQGSEA. Here the CDR3 reads CSVGSGLVNEQFS. The CDR3 DNA reads TGCAGCGTTGGAAGTGGACTAGTAAATGAGCAGTTCTCC.

The genes are TRBV25-1 and TRBJ1-4; D is uncertain. Germline CDR1 reads MGHDK; CDR2 reads SYGVNS. V shed 1 base and J shed 7 bases, with 1 base lying between them. CDR3 length: 11 amino acids. CDR3 amino acids: CASSEFEKLFF. CDR3 nucleotide sequence: TGTGCCAGCAGTGAATTTGAAAAACTGTTTTTT.

The chain recombines TRBV25-1 with TRBJ2-3; maybe TRBD2 (6 bases). The CDR3 sequence is 17 residues long. Germline V gives CDR1 MGHDK, CDR2 SYGVNS. The V end was cut by 5 bases, the J end by 4 bases, with 22 bases between. The CDR3 loop is CASSPFGGRVKADTQYF. The CDR3 DNA reads TGTGCCAGCAGTCCCTTCGGAGGGAGAGTTAAGGCAGATACGCAGTATTTT.